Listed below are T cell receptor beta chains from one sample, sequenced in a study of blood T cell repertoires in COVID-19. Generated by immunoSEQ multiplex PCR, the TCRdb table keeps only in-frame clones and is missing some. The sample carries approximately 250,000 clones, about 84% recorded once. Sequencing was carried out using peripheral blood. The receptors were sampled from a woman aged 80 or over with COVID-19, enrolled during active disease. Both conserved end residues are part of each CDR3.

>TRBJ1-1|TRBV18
CASSPEGMNTEAFF
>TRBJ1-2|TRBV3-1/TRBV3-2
CASSQERVYGYTF
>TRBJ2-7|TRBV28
CASSYGQGRYEQYF
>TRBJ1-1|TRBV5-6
CASSLDTVNTEAFF
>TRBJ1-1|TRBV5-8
CASTLGRANTEAFF
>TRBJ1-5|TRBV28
CASSLYQAGSQPQHF
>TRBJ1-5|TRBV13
CASSLAPGPQHF
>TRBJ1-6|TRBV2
CASRRGQAGGPLHF
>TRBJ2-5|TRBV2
CASSEPILLAGGSETQYF
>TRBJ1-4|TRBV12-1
CASSFTPSGRTNEKLFF
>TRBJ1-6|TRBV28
CASSPAGENNSPLHF
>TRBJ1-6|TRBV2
CASNLDRGNSPLHF
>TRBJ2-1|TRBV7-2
CASSLDASSYNEQFF
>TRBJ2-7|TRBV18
CASSPSQGSTGEQYF
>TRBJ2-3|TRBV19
CASDPGTGLDTQYF
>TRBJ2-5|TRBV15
CATSRSHVGGETQYF
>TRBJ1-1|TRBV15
CATSKPTGTYNTEAFF
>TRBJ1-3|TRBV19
CASGPKTGMSGNTIYF
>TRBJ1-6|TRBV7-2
CASSLASGRGRNSPLHF
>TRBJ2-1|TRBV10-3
CAISESIAGGGEQFF
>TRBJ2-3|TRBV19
CASSQRDRGNTDTQYF
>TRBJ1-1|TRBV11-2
CASNRGTGTFGGEAFF
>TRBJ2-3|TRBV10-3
CAIRGAGARTDTQYF
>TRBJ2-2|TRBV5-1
CASREGTGELFF
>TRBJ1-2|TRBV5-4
CASSLAREYGYTF
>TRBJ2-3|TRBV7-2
CASSLIGASDTQYF
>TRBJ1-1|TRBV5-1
CASSAGDSMNTEAFF
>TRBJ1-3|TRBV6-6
CASSAEGRNTIYF
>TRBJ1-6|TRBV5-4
CASSLGAGNNSPLHF
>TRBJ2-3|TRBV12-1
CASSNPRPTSGGVTRTDTQYF
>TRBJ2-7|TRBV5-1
CASSLLADGWSPYEQYF
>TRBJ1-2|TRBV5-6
CASSRGQGREDGYTF
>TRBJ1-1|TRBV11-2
CASSLAGQGSAEAFF
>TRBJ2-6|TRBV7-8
CASSGRSRGSGANVLTF
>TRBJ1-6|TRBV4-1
CASSLGQKDSPLHF
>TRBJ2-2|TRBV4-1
CASSPSTGRLTGELFF
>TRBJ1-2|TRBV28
CASSQGTATYGYTF
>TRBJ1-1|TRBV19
CASLDRGLNTEAFF
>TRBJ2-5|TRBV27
CASSPSGVLKTQYF
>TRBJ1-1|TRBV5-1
CASRHTSQGPAEAFF
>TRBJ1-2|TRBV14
CASSQDKTIDNYGYTF
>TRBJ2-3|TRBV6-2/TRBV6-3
CASSWVGGGPPTDTQYF
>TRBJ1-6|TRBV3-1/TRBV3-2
CASSLAGSYNSPLHF
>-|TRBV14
CASSQVKIEQYF
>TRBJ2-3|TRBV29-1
CSVDGTGSTDTQYF
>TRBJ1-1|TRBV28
CASSPGAGATEAFF
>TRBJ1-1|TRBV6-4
CASSESQNTEAFF
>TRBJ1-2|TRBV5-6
CASSHRDSYTF
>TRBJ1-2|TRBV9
CASRPGGWGSSGGGYTF
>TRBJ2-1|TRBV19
CATTARDRNYNEQFF